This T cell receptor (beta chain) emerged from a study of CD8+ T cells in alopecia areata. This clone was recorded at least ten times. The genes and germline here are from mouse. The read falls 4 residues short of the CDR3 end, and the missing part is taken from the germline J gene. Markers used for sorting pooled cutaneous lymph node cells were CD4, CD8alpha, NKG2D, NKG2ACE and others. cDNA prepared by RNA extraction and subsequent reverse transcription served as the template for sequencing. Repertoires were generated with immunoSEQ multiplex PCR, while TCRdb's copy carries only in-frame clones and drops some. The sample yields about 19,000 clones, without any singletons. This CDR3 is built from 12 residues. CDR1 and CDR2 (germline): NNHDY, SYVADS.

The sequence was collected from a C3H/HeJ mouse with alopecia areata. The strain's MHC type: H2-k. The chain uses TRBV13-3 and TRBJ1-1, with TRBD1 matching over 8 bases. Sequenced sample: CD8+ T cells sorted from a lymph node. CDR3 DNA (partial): TGTGCCAGCAGTGCACAGGGGGAA. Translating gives CASSAQGE. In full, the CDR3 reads CASSAQGEEVFF.